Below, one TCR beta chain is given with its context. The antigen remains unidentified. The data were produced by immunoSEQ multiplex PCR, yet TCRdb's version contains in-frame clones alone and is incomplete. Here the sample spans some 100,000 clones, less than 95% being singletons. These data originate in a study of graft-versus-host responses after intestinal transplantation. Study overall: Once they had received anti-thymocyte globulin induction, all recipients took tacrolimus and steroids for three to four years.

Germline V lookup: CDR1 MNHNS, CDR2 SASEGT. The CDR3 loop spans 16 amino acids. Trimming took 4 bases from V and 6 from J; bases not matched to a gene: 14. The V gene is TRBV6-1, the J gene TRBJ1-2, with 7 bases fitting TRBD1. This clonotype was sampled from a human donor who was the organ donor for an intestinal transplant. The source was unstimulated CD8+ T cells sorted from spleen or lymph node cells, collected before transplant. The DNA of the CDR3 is TGTGCCAGCAGTGGACCGTACCTCGGACAGGTCGATGGCTACACCTTC. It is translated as CASSGPYLGQVDGYTF.